These T cell receptor beta chains were read from a single sample in a study of CD8+ T cells in alopecia areata. Profiling relied on immunoSEQ multiplex PCR, and the TCRdb table lists in-frame clones only, not all of them. The top ten hold roughly 5.8% of the sample, which has 200,000 or so clones, 55% to 70% seen once. The source was CD4+ T cells sorted from blood, collected at week 24, from a patient treated with tofacitinib. Receptors originate from a human donor with alopecia areata. Both conserved end residues are part of each CDR3. Each record gives: CDR3 length, clone size, J gene, D gene, V gene, CDR3 protein, CDR3 DNA. The D gene is left open where the match is weak. Clone size, where shown, is once, few, many, or a class for clones that have expanded.

16,.,TRBJ2-5,TRBD2,TRBV9,CASSPAGTSGEETQYF,TGTGCCAGCAGCCCTGCTGGGACTAGCGGGGAAGAGACCCAGTACTTC
13,.,TRBJ1-4,TRBD1,TRBV29-1,CSVGTGLNEKLFF,TGCAGCGTGGGGACAGGGCTTAATGAAAAACTGTTTTTT
14,.,TRBJ2-7,TRBD1,TRBV5-1,CASSLRTGPYEQYF,TGCGCCAGCAGCTTACGGACAGGCCCCTACGAGCAGTACTTC
16,.,TRBJ1-1,TRBD1,TRBV7-9,CASSVQPGQGLTEAFF,TGTGCCAGCAGCGTACAACCGGGACAGGGTCTCACTGAAGCTTTCTTT
13,.,TRBJ1-1,.,TRBV23-1,CASSQFGGASAFF,TGCGCCAGCAGTCAATTTGGAGGGGCGAGTGCTTTCTTT
13,.,TRBJ1-1,.,TRBV5-6,CASSLDQDGEAFF,TGTGCCAGCAGCCTAGACCAGGACGGTGAAGCTTTCTTT
16,.,TRBJ1-1,.,TRBV14,CASSQRGGQWDTEAFF,TGTGCCAGCAGCCAAAGAGGGGGACAATGGGACACTGAAGCTTTCTTT
14,.,TRBJ2-3,.,TRBV6-5,CASTFRDSTDTQYF,TGTGCCAGCACCTTCAGGGACAGCACAGATACGCAGTATTTT
14,.,TRBJ2-6,.,TRBV30,CAWSSLPGANVLTF,TGTGCCTGGAGTAGCCTACCTGGGGCCAACGTCCTGACTTTC
14,few,TRBJ2-3,.,TRBV6-6,CASSYEGRTDTQYF,TGTGCCAGCAGTTACGAGGGGCGGACAGATACGCAGTATTTT
12,.,TRBJ2-7,.,TRBV25-1,CASSVKNYEQYF,TGTGCCAGCAGTGTAAAGAACTACGAGCAGTACTTC
14,few,TRBJ1-5,TRBD1,TRBV27,CASSPSPGQGPQHF,TGTGCCAGCAGTCCCTCCCCGGGACAGGGACCCCAGCATTTT
17,.,TRBJ1-4,TRBD1,TRBV30,CAWSGSPDRDSNEKLFF,TGTGCCTGGAGTGGATCCCCGGACAGGGACTCTAATGAAAAACTGTTTTTT
16,few,TRBJ2-2,TRBD1,TRBV5-8,CASSPMTGGYTGELFF,TGTGCCAGCAGCCCGATGACAGGGGGATACACCGGGGAGCTGTTTTTT
13,.,TRBJ2-1,.,TRBV30,CAGTSNSYNEQFF,TGTGCCGGAACGTCTAACTCCTACAATGAGCAGTTCTTC
18,.,TRBJ2-1,TRBD2,TRBV27,CASSLSFLPGRENNEQFF,TGTGCCAGCAGTTTATCGTTTTTACCCGGGAGGGAAAACAATGAGCAGTTCTTC
13,few,TRBJ2-1,.,TRBV4-2,CASSQDVEERKFF,TGTGCCAGCAGCCAAGATGTAGAGGAAAGGAAGTTCTTC
15,few,TRBJ2-4,.,TRBV5-1,CASSHESGEVNIQYF,TGCGCCAGCAGCCACGAGTCAGGGGAGGTAAACATTCAGTACTTC
13,.,TRBJ1-5,.,TRBV15,CATQDSSNQPQHF,TGTGCCACCCAAGACAGTAGCAATCAGCCCCAGCATTTT
12,few,TRBJ2-5,TRBD1,TRBV29-1,CSTTGVEETQYF,TGCAGCACGACAGGGGTGGAAGAGACCCAGTACTTC
11,.,TRBJ1-5,TRBD1,TRBV29-1,CPQGARQPQHF,TGCCCACAGGGGGCACGACAGCCCCAGCATTTT
18,.,TRBJ2-6,TRBD1,TRBV9,CASSAPGQGARRANVLTF,TGTGCCAGCAGTGCTCCGGGACAGGGGGCGCGGAGGGCCAACGTCCTGACTTTC
16,.,TRBJ2-5,TRBD2,TRBV6-6,CASSYSTSGGRETQYF,TGTGCCAGCAGTTACTCGACTAGCGGGGGGAGGGAGACCCAGTACTTC
15,.,TRBJ2-6,.,TRBV4-1,CASSPYGERANVLTF,TGCGCCAGCAGCCCCTATGGCGAAAGGGCCAACGTCCTGACTTTC
16,.,TRBJ2-7,TRBD2,TRBV2,CASRGSGTSGSNEQYF,TGTGCCAGCCGTGGGTCCGGGACTAGCGGGAGCAACGAGCAGTACTTC
13,.,TRBJ2-7,TRBD1,TRBV30,CAWSAGQGYEQYF,TGTGCCTGGAGCGCGGGACAGGGCTACGAGCAGTACTTC
16,.,TRBJ2-1,TRBD2,TRBV29-1,CSVARTSGLGINEQFF,TGCAGCGTTGCGCGGACTAGCGGGTTGGGCATCAATGAGCAGTTCTTC
12,.,TRBJ1-2,.,TRBV29-1,CSVDGTIYGYTF,TGCAGCGTTGATGGGACCATCTATGGCTACACCTTC
15,few,TRBJ1-6,.,TRBV7-2,CASSLAGTHNSPLHF,TGTGCCAGCAGCTTAGCCGGGACCCATAATTCACCCCTCCACTTT
14,.,TRBJ2-7,TRBD1,TRBV5-4,CASSPGQGDYEQYF,TGTGCCAGCAGCCCCGGACAGGGGGATTACGAGCAGTACTTC
16,.,TRBJ1-1,.,TRBV7-2,CASSFPPDGVSTEAFF,TGTGCCAGCAGCTTCCCCCCCGACGGGGTGAGCACTGAAGCTTTCTTT
14,.,TRBJ1-2,TRBD1,TRBV28,CASTPRQGARGYTF,TGTGCCAGCACCCCCAGGCAGGGGGCGCGCGGCTACACCTTC
15,few,TRBJ2-1,.,TRBV2,CASSEVGLTGNEQFF,TGTGCCAGCAGTGAAGTGGGACTCACGGGCAATGAGCAGTTCTTC
13,.,TRBJ1-1,.,TRBV27,CASSLVLNTEAFF,TGTGCCAGCAGTTTAGTGCTGAACACTGAAGCTTTCTTT
14,.,TRBJ2-1,.,TRBV30,CAWRPARNYNEQFF,TGTGCCTGGAGGCCCGCCAGGAACTACAATGAGCAGTTCTTC
14,few,TRBJ1-1,.,TRBV6-1,CASSDSGRGNEAFF,TGTGCCAGCAGTGATTCAGGGCGGGGTAATGAAGCTTTCTTT
14,.,TRBJ1-6,.,TRBV14,CASSQGFPNSPLHF,TGTGCCAGCAGCCAAGGATTCCCCAATTCACCCCTCCACTTT
13,.,TRBJ1-5,.,TRBV30,CAWSTDRNQPQHF,TGTGCCTGGAGTACGGACAGAAATCAGCCCCAGCATTTT
13,.,TRBJ2-7,TRBD2,TRBV7-9,CASSIKAGSEQYF,TGTGCCAGCAGCATTAAAGCGGGGTCCGAGCAGTACTTC
13,.,TRBJ1-5,.,TRBV7-2,CASSLPSNQPQHF,TGTGCCAGCAGCTTACCAAGCAATCAGCCCCAGCATTTT
14,.,TRBJ1-2,.,TRBV29-1,CSVALTGGAYGYTF,TGCAGCGTTGCGTTGACAGGAGGGGCGTATGGCTACACCTTC
12,.,TRBJ1-1,.,TRBV29-1,CSVQGWVTEAFF,TGCAGCGTTCAGGGTTGGGTCACTGAAGCTTTCTTT
12,.,TRBJ2-7,TRBD2,TRBV6-1,CASSTGGYEQYF,TGTGCCAGCAGTACGGGGGGCTACGAGCAGTACTTC
11,.,TRBJ1-2,.,TRBV5-4,CASSTKSGPHF,TGTGCCAGCAGCACAAAATCCGGGCCCCACTTC
11,.,TRBJ2-3,TRBD1,TRBV29-1,CSVWDRVTQYF,TGCAGCGTATGGGACAGGGTGACGCAGTATTTT
13,.,TRBJ2-5,.,TRBV18,CASSPIPTETQYF,TGTGCCAGCTCACCTATACCAACAGAGACCCAGTACTTC
12,once,TRBJ1-2,.,TRBV5-6,CASSFGEGGYTF,TGTGCCAGCAGCTTCGGGGAAGGCGGCTACACCTTC
13,.,TRBJ2-3,.,TRBV2,CASTFALLDTQYF,TGTGCCAGCACATTTGCCCTGCTGGATACGCAGTATTTT
15,.,TRBJ2-2,TRBD2,TRBV29-1,CSVASSGIWTGELFF,TGCAGCGTCGCTTCTAGCGGGATATGGACCGGGGAGCTGTTTTTT
14,.,TRBJ1-5,.,TRBV19,CASSYRDKNQPQHF,TGTGCCAGTAGCTACCGGGACAAGAATCAGCCCCAGCATTTT
19,.,TRBJ2-5,TRBD2,TRBV4-1,CASSQGGRGLGDLKRPQYF,TGCGCCAGCAGCCAAGGGGGGCGGGGACTAGGAGATCTCAAGAGACCCCAGTACTTC
14,.,TRBJ1-2,.,TRBV5-1,CASSLEGANYGYTF,TGCGCCAGCAGCTTGGAGGGAGCTAACTATGGCTACACCTTC
15,.,TRBJ2-1,TRBD2,TRBV5-4,CASSLGSGSYNEQFF,TGTGCCAGCAGCTTGGGTAGCGGGTCTTACAATGAGCAGTTCTTC
15,.,TRBJ1-1,.,TRBV9,CASSVVNSENTEAFF,TGTGCCAGCAGCGTAGTAAACAGCGAGAACACTGAAGCTTTCTTT
15,few,TRBJ2-6,.,TRBV29-1,CSVGGGTSGANVLTF,TGCAGCGTTGGGGGGGGCACCTCTGGGGCCAACGTCCTGACTTTC